The clone carrying this T cell receptor (beta chain) has more than one count but fewer than ten. Its antigen remains unidentified. These data belong to a study of T-cell memory formation after mild COVID-19. The CDR3 extends over 9 amino acids. Germline V gene sequence: CDR1 SQVTM, CDR2 ANQGSEA. V was cut by 7 bases and J by 4 bases, with 4 bases left in between. Whole-study findings and limits: Proof of SARS-CoV-2 specificity was absent for the second-wave clones that crested on day 37. Prior to infection, memory already included some responding clones, suggesting cross-reactive memory joined.

One entry per CDR3 protein results from TCRdb running MiXCR on the 5' RACE reads. The sample has some 350,000 distinct CDR3 sequences, roughly 13% seen once. This receptor was taken from a man aged 18 to 35 who had mild COVID-19 (a few samples of this study predate the infection). Cell type and time point are not known. The specimen sequenced was PBMCs or a T cell subset sorted from them (not recorded which). The chain is built from TRBV29-1 and TRBJ1-1; no clear D gene. CDR3 amino acids: CSGGTEAFF. The CDR3 bases are TGCAGCGGGGGCACTGAAGCTTTCTTT.